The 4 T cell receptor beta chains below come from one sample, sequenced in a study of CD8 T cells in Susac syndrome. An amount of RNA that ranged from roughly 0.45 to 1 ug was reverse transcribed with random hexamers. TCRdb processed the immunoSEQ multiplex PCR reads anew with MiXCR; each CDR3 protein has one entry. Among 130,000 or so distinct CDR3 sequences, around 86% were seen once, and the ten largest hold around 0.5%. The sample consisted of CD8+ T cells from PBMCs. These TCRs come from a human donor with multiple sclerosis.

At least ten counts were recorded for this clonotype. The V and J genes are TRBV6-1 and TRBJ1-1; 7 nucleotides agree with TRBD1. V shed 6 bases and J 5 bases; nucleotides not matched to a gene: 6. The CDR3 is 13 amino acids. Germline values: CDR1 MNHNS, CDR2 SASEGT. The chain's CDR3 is CASSPTGWTEAFF. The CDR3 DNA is TGTGCCAGCAGCCCGACAGGGTGGACTGAAGCTTTCTTT.

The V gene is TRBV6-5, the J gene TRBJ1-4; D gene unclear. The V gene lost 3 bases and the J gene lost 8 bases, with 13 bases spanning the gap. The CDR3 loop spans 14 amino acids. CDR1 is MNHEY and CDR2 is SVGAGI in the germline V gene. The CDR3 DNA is TGTGCCAGCAGTTATTTTCCAGGAGGGGAAAAACTGTTTTTT. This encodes CASSYFPGGEKLFF.

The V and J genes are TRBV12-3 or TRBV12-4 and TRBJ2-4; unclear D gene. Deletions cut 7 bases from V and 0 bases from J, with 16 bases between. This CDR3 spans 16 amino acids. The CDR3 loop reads CASNSGSVLAKNIQYF. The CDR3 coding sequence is TGTGCCAGCAATTCTGGTTCGGTCTTAGCCAAAAACATTCAGTACTTC.

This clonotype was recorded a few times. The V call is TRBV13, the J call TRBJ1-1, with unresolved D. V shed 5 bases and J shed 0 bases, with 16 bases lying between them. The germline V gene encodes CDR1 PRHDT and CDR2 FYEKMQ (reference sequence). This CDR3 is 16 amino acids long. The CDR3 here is CASSHPPGGLNTEAFF. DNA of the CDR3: TGTGCCAGCAGCCACCCCCCGGGAGGGCTGAACACTGAAGCTTTCTTT.